This T cell receptor beta chain was sequenced during a study of T cell responses to AZD1222 COVID-19 vaccine. Study in general: Second-dose timings of about 4 or about 12 weeks were pooled. General study points: The reported proportion of spike-specific TCRs targeting unmutated variant regions was nearly half. Regions 160-218 and 743-854 dominated among vaccine-associated CD4 TCRs spanning spike. Vaccination with two AZD1222 doses was followed by a rise in Spike-specific TCR breadth and depth.

Sequencing was performed with immunoSEQ multiplex PCR; in TCRdb, only in-frame clones are kept and a portion is missing. The data show about 78,000 clones, with 87% seen just once and roughly 24% held by the top ten. This clone was detected only a few times. The target antigen is unknown. The CDR3 contains 11 residues. Trimming shortened V by 0 bases and J by 6 bases, and 5 bases separated the two germline ends. Germline V gives CDR1 GTSNPN, CDR2 SVGIG (reference sequence). This specimen was peripheral blood, taken on day 0 of AZD1222 vaccination. The V call is TRBV30, the J call TRBJ1-1; D gene uncertain. This receptor was taken from an adult in good health. Written as DNA, the CDR3 is TGTGCCTGGAGTGTAGGCGCTGAAGCTTTCTTT. This codes for CAWSVGAEAFF. The full variable domain, in which reference TRBV30 and TRBJ1-1 provide the parts outside the CDR3, is SQTIHQWPATLVQPVGSPLSLECTVEGTSNPNLYWYRQAAGRGLQLLFYSVGIGQISSEVPQNLSASRPQDRQFILSSKKLLLSDSGFYLCAWSVGAEAFFGQGTRLTVV.